This T cell receptor (beta chain) was retrieved from a study of blood T cell repertoires in COVID-19. Overall study: Donors in the United States, Italy and Spain gave samples during acute or convalescent COVID-19. Sources were T cells, B-cell-depleted T cells, or PBMCs; the material itself was cDNA or gDNA.

The table came from immunoSEQ multiplex PCR; TCRdb's copy has only in-frame clones and leaves some out. This table holds about half a million clones, approximately 85% found once. This clone was seen once. Material for sequencing was peripheral blood. This TCR was sampled from a human donor in a cohort sampled during active COVID-19.

The CDR3 is CASSSSGTGGYGYTF. CDR3 bases: TGCGCCAGCAGCTCGTCCGGGACTGGGGGCTATGGCTACACCTTC. The rearrangement joins TRBV5-1 to TRBJ1-2; a weak D match, TRBD1 (5 bases). V lost 3 bases to trimming and J lost 4 bases, with 16 bases between them. The CDR3 is 15 residues long. Germline V gene sequence: CDR1 SGHRS, CDR2 YFSETQ.